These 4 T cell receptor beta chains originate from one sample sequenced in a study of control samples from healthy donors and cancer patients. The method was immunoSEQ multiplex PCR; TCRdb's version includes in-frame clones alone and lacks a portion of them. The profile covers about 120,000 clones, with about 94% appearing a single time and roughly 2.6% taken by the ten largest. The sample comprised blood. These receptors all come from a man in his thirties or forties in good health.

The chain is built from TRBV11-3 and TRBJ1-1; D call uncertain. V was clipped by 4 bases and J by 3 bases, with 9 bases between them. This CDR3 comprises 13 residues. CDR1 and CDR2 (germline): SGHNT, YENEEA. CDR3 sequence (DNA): TGTGCCAGCAGCTCCCCCGGGGACACTGAAGCTTTCTTT. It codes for CASSSPGDTEAFF.

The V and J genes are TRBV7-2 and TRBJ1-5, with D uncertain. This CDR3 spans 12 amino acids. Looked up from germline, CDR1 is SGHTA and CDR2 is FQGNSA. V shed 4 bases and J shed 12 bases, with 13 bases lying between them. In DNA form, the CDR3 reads TGTGCCAGCAGCTCCCTACGAGGTCTCCAGCATTTT. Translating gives CASSSLRGLQHF.

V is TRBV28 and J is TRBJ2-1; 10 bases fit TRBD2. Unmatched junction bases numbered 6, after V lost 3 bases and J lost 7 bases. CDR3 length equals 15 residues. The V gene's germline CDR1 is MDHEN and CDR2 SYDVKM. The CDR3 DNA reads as TGTGCCAGCAGTTTGTCAGCGGGGGGGCTGAATGAGCAGTTCTTC. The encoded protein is CASSLSAGGLNEQFF.

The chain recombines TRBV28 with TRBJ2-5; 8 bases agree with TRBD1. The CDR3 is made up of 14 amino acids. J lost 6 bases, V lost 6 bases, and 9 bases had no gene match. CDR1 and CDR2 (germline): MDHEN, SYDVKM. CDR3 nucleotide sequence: TGTGCCAGCAGCCTGCCAGGGGGCGCGAAGACCCAGTACTTC. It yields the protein CASSLPGGAKTQYF.